The 21 T cell receptor beta chains in this list originate from one sample, sequenced in a study of blood T cell repertoires in COVID-19. Method: immunoSEQ multiplex PCR; TCRdb's copy keeps in-frame clones and lacks some. This sample has over 250,000 clones, with 88% found just once. The sequencing input was PBMCs or T cells enriched from blood (not recorded which). The receptors were gathered from a woman in her fifties or sixties in a cohort exposed to, infected with or recovered from COVID-19 (not recorded which).

The chain recombines TRBV18 with TRBJ1-1, with TRBD1 matching 8 bases. This CDR3 is built from 14 residues. V shed 3 bases, J shed 4 bases, and the junction held 4 bases outside the gene matches. CDR1 is KGHSH, CDR2 LQKENI, per germline. The CDR3 nucleotides are TGTGCCAGCTCACCGGATACAGGGGGCACTGAAGCTTTCTTT. It encodes CASSPDTGGTEAFF.

The J gene is TRBJ2-1, the V gene TRBV27, with 12 bases matching TRBD2. Germline CDR1 and CDR2: MNHEY and SMNVEV (reference sequence). The CDR3 spans 16 residues. Trimming at V came to 5 bases and at J to 0 bases, leaving 2 bases not matched to a gene. This chain's CDR3 is CASSMTSGSSYNEQFF. The DNA for the CDR3 is TGTGCCAGCAGTATGACTAGCGGGAGCTCCTACAATGAGCAGTTCTTC.

The chain employs TRBV28 and TRBJ1-2, with a weak D call TRBD1 (5 bases). In germline, CDR1 is MDHEN, CDR2 SYDVKM. V gave up 8 bases and J gave up 4 bases, with 26 bases separating them. The CDR3 loop spans 17 amino acids. CDR3 nucleotide sequence: TGTGCCAGCTTCGGACAAGGGTCCCGTATAACCCTCTATGGCTACACCTTC. Protein sequence: CASFGQGSRITLYGYTF.

The V gene is TRBV12-3 or TRBV12-4, the J gene TRBJ2-1, with a tentative D call TRBD1 (6 bases). Trimming shortened V by 10 bases and J by 6 bases, and 13 bases separated the two germline ends. The CDR3 has 12 residues. CDR3 loop: CAITGSGNEQFF. CDR3 in DNA: TGTGCCATTACAGGGTCCGGCAATGAGCAGTTCTTC.

The V call is TRBV19, the J call TRBJ1-1, with D possibly matching TRBD1 (5 bases). Per germline, CDR1 LNHDA and CDR2 SQIVND (reference sequence). CDR3 length equals 13 residues. The V and J ends lost 7 bases and 3 bases respectively, with 12 bases between them. CDR3 region: CASIRWGDTEAFF. CDR3 nucleotide sequence: TGTGCCAGTATCAGGTGGGGGGACACTGAAGCTTTCTTT.

This chain links TRBV30 with TRBJ1-1; maybe TRBD1 (5 bases). The CDR3 loop spans 14 amino acids. Trimming stripped 3 bases from V and 1 base from J, with 12 bases between. Per the germline V gene, CDR1 is GTSNPN and CDR2 is SVGIG (reference sequence). The CDR3 is CAWRQDSRNTEAFF. CDR3 nucleotides: TGTGCCTGGAGACAAGACAGCCGGAACACTGAAGCTTTCTTT.

In DNA, the CDR3 is TGTGCCAGCAGCCCCGGACAGGGAGGGAACACCGGGGAGCTGTTTTTT. This gives the protein CASSPGQGGNTGELFF. The chain carries TRBV7-9 and TRBJ2-2; 8 bases agree with TRBD1. CDR3 length equals 16 residues. The V gene end was trimmed by 5 bases and the J gene end by 1 base; junction bases not matched to a gene: 6. Germline V gives CDR1 SEHNR, CDR2 FQNEAQ (reference sequence).

At least ten counts were recorded for this clone. V gene TRBV4-1 combines with J gene TRBJ2-7; 12 bases agree with TRBD1. J lost 4 bases, V lost 5 bases, and 9 bases had no gene match. From germline, CDR1 is MGHRA and CDR2 YSYEKL. The CDR3 has 16 amino acids. The CDR3 nucleotides read TGCGCCAGCAGCAGAGGGACAGGGGGCCGAGAGTACGAGCAGTACTTC. This sequence encodes CASSRGTGGREYEQYF.

The V call is TRBV5-5, the J call TRBJ1-6, with 11 bases lining up with TRBD1. The CDR3 loop spans 17 amino acids. CDR1 and CDR2 (germline): SGHKS, YYEKEE (reference sequence). The J segment lost 0 bases and the V segment lost 4 bases, leaving 3 bases of the junction unmatched. The CDR3 sequence is CASSRDRGSSYNSPLHF. The CDR3 bases are TGTGCCAGCAGCAGGGACAGGGGGAGCTCCTATAATTCACCCCTCCACTTT.

V is TRBV7-3 and J is TRBJ2-2; D gene unclear. This CDR3 is 12 amino acids long. V was pared by 5 bases and J by 7 bases, with 8 bases between. The germline V gene encodes CDR1 SGHTA and CDR2 FQGTGA. CDR3 sequence: CASSPYIGELFF. CDR3 sequence (DNA): TGTGCCAGCAGCCCTTACATCGGGGAGCTGTTTTTT. Filled out from reference TRBV7-3 and TRBJ2-2, the complete variable domain reads GAGVSQTPSNKVTEKGKYVELRCDPISGHTALYWYRQSLGQGPEFLIYFQGTGAADDSGLPNDRFFAVRPEGSVSTLKIQRTERGDSAVYLCASSPYIGELFFGEGSRLTVL.

J is TRBJ2-1 and V is TRBV3-1 (or the pseudogene TRBV3-2); D gene uncertain. V was cut by 1 base and J by 8 bases, with 3 bases left in between. Germline assignment: CDR1 LGHDT and CDR2 YNNKEL (reference sequence). This CDR3 has 11 residues. The CDR3 sequence is CASSQVDEQFF. The CDR3 nucleotides are TGTGCCAGCAGCCAAGTCGATGAGCAGTTCTTC.

The chain joins TRBV19 to TRBJ1-5, with a possible D match to TRBD1 (5 bases). Trimming pared 7 bases from V and 2 bases from J, leaving 18 bases between. Germline V lookup: CDR1 LNHDA, CDR2 SQIVND (reference sequence). The CDR3 consists of 16 residues. The CDR3 region has the DNA TGTGCCAGTACCGCCCGGGGCGGGGTTCGCAATCAGCCCCAGCATTTT. It specifies CASTARGGVRNQPQHF.

This clone has only one observation. The rearrangement links TRBV4-2 to TRBJ1-1; 7 nucleotides line up with TRBD1. Per the germline V gene, CDR1 is LGHNA and CDR2 is YNFKEQ. The CDR3 has 15 residues. V shed 1 base and J 0 bases; nucleotides not matched to a gene: 2. CDR3 sequence reads: CASSQGGQLNTEAFF. CDR3 in DNA: TGTGCCAGCAGCCAAGGGGGACAGTTGAACACTGAAGCTTTCTTT.

The chain has TRBV5-6 and TRBJ1-2; 7 positions match TRBD1. CDR1 is SGHDT and CDR2 is YYEEEE in the germline V gene. This CDR3 contains 13 residues. J lost 7 bases, V lost 4 bases, and 7 bases had no gene match. The CDR3 is CASSRLRGIGYTF. CDR3 DNA: TGTGCCAGCAGCCGCCTCAGGGGGATTGGCTACACCTTC.

V is TRBV5-1 and J is TRBJ2-3; D is perhaps TRBD1 (6 bases). The CDR3 sequence is 15 residues long. Deletions cut 5 bases from V and 2 bases from J, with 15 bases between. In germline, CDR1 is SGHRS, CDR2 YFSETQ. The CDR3 DNA reads TGCGCCAGCAGATCACAGGGTGGGGACACAGATACGCAGTATTTT. This sequence encodes CASRSQGGDTDTQYF.

The chain combines TRBV20-1 with TRBJ2-1, with TRBD1 identical over 8 bases. In germline, CDR1 is DFQATT, CDR2 SNEGSKA (reference sequence). Trimming removed 3 bases from V and 9 bases from J; junction bases left unmatched: 13. The CDR3 is 15 residues long. Written as DNA, the CDR3 is TGCAGTGCTAGTGATACACAGGGGGTCATTGGTGAGCAGTTCTTC. This gives the protein CSASDTQGVIGEQFF.

V usage is TRBV6-5 and J usage is TRBJ1-2; 8 bases line up with TRBD1. This CDR3 comprises 15 residues. Losses at the gene ends were 6 bases for V and 8 bases for J; bases not matched to a gene: 14. Germline-derived CDR1 and CDR2 are MNHEY and SVGAGI. The CDR3 region has the DNA TGTGCCAGCAGCGCCGGACAGGGTAAATTTTCCGGCTACACCTTC. Protein sequence: CASSAGQGKFSGYTF.

The V call is TRBV5-4, the J call TRBJ2-1; the match to TRBD2 covers 14 bases. The germline V gene has CDR1 SGHNT and CDR2 YYREEE (reference sequence). This CDR3 has 16 amino acids. Trimming removed 4 bases from V and 4 bases from J; junction bases left unmatched: 4. CDR3 loop: CASSPTSGRVYNEQFF. CDR3 bases: TGTGCCAGCAGCCCGACTAGCGGGAGGGTTTACAATGAGCAGTTCTTC.

The chain employs TRBV28 and TRBJ1-5; 7 bases match TRBD1. J was trimmed by 2 bases and V by 10 bases; bases with no gene match: 5. The CDR3 runs to 13 residues. Per germline, CDR1 MDHEN and CDR2 SYDVKM. As DNA, the CDR3 is TGTGCCACCGAGGGGGCGCGCAATCAGCCCCAGCATTTT. It encodes CATEGARNQPQHF.

This clone was observed once. This rearrangement joins TRBV5-5 to TRBJ2-3; D is perhaps TRBD1 (5 bases). Trimming took 0 bases from V and 6 from J, leaving 11 bases between them. This CDR3 spans 14 amino acids. Germline V gives CDR1 SGHKS, CDR2 YYEKEE (reference sequence). The CDR3 DNA is TGTGCCAGCAGCTTGGTTGGGGCCGGGGATACGCAGTATTTT. Translated: CASSLVGAGDTQYF.

The chain couples TRBV5-1 to TRBJ1-5, with 7 bases aligning to TRBD1. Looked up from germline, CDR1 is SGHRS and CDR2 is YFSETQ. CDR3 length: 14 amino acids. Trimming removed 3 bases from V and 5 bases from J; junction bases left unmatched: 5. The CDR3 loop reads CASSSTGMDQPQHF. DNA of the CDR3: TGCGCCAGCAGCTCGACAGGGATGGATCAGCCCCAGCATTTT.